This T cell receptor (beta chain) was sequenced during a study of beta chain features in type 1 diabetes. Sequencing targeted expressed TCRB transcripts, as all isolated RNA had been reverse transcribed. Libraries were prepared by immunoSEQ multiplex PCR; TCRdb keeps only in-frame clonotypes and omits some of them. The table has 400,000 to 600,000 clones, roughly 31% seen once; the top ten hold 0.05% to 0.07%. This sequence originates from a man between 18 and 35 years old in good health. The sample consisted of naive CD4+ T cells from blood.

Here the CDR3 reads CASSPAGVPYNEQFF. CDR3 bases: TGTGCCAGCTCACCAGCGGGAGTCCCCTACAATGAGCAGTTCTTC. The chain joins TRBV18 to TRBJ2-1, with TRBD2 matching over 7 bases. CDR3 size: 15 residues. The germline CDR1 and CDR2 sequences are KGHSH and LQKENI. V lost 2 bases to trimming and J lost 2 bases; unmatched junction nucleotides: 3. The full variable domain, rest sourced from reference TRBV18 and TRBJ2-1, is NAGVMQNPRHLVRRRGQEARLRCSPMKGHSHVYWYRQLPEEGLKFMVYLQKENIIDESGMPKERFSAEFPKEGPSILRIQQVVRGDSAAYFCASSPAGVPYNEQFFGPGTRLTVL.